This TCR beta chain emerged from a study of blood T cells in healthy people across ages. Study conclusions and caveats: TCR beta diversity correlated strongly with naive T cell percentage.

This clonotype was counted between two and nine times. Its specificity is not known. Using a J-beta primer mix together with a sample-barcoded 5' primer, a second PCR was run for roughly 6 to 12 cycles. MiXCR was run by TCRdb on the 5' RACE reads, yielding one entry per CDR3 protein. Of hundreds of thousands of distinct CDR3 sequences in the sample, under 25% were seen once. Total RNA extracted from each sample amounted to at least 6 micrograms. The CDR3 loop spans 15 amino acids. CDR1 MGHDK and CDR2 SYGVNS come from the germline V gene. V lost 6 bases to trimming and J lost 5 bases; unmatched junction nucleotides: 8.

The chain is built from TRBV25-1 and TRBJ2-2, with TRBD1 identical over 8 bases. This receptor was taken from a man aged 65-85 years in good health. Sequencing was performed on blood. For the CDR3, the DNA is TGTGCCAGCAGAAGACAGGGGCATGGAACCGGGGAGCTGTTTTTT. Its protein product is CASRRQGHGTGELFF.